One sample yielded the 18 T cell receptor beta chains listed below, sequenced in a study of human T cells and chemical hapten exposure. Time point noted: pre-sensitization, week 0. Sample treatment: therapeutic diphenylcyclopropenone sensitization with weekly scalp DPC. MiXCR, run by TCRdb on the RACE reads, gives a single entry per CDR3 protein. The data contain some 250,000 distinct CDR3 sequences, 7.5% to 9% of them singletons. The sequencing used whole blood, collected in connection with sensitization to the hapten diphenylcyclopropenone (DPC). Receptors originate from a young man with alopecia areata. Some clones in this sample may be carry-over from other donors' samples.

This clonotype was counted a few times. The chain carries TRBV19 and TRBJ2-3; D might be TRBD2 (5 bases). Trimming took 2 bases from V and 7 from J, leaving 10 bases between them. CDR1 and CDR2 (germline): LNHDA, SQIVND (reference sequence). CDR3 length: 13 residues. This CDR3 is CASSITSGNTQYF. The CDR3 region has the DNA TGTGCCAGTAGTATAACCAGCGGAAATACGCAGTATTTT.

The chain links TRBV6-2 or TRBV6-3 to TRBJ2-2; TRBD1 might be the D (6 bases). Germline V gene data show CDR1 as MNHEY and CDR2 as SVGEGT. V lost 4 bases to trimming and J lost 6 bases, with 12 bases between them. The CDR3 contains 14 residues. The CDR3 loop reads CASSLTGPPGELFF. CDR3 coding DNA: TGTGCCAGCAGTTTGACAGGTCCCCCCGGGGAGCTGTTTTTT.

The table lists this clonotype with many counts. In DNA, the CDR3 is TGTGCCAGCAGCCCGACAGGGAAAAGCGGTAACGAGCAGTACGTC. It yields the protein CASSPTGKSGNEQYV. The genes are TRBV5-6 and TRBJ2-7; 7 bases align to TRBD1. CDR1 is SGHDT and CDR2 is YYEEEE in the germline V gene. The CDR3 totals 15 residues. The V segment lost 4 bases and the J segment 5 bases; nucleotides outside the gene matches: 12.

The chain carries TRBV12-3 or TRBV12-4 and TRBJ1-5; D unclear. This CDR3 has 12 amino acids. Trimming shortened V by 6 bases and J by 6 bases, and 9 bases separated the two germline ends. The CDR3 loop reads CASSLPLQPQHF. CDR3 in DNA: TGTGCCAGCAGCCTGCCCCTTCAGCCCCAGCATTTT.

This clonotype was counted ten times or more. This sequence joins TRBV9 and TRBJ2-1; TRBD2 is a possible D gene (5 bases). The CDR3 is 14 amino acids. The germline gives CDR1 SGDLS, CDR2 YYNGEE. With 3 bases removed from V and 3 bases from J, the gap between germline ends came to 10 bases. The chain's CDR3 is CASSGEGLYNEQFF. The CDR3 DNA reads as TGTGCCAGCAGCGGCGAAGGACTCTACAATGAGCAGTTCTTC.

This clonotype has at least ten counts. The rearrangement links TRBV7-7 to TRBJ1-1, with TRBD1 as a possible D gene (6 bases). This CDR3 spans 15 amino acids. From germline, CDR1 is SSHAT and CDR2 FNYEAQ (reference sequence). V lost 5 bases and J 4 bases, leaving 17 bases between the germline ends. The chain's CDR3 is CASSKEYRGSTEAFF. DNA for the CDR3: TGTGCCAGCAGCAAAGAATATAGGGGGTCCACTGAAGCTTTCTTT.

This clonotype was observed a handful of times. The chain employs TRBV6-2 or TRBV6-3 and TRBJ1-5, with 7 bases identical to TRBD1. The CDR3 is 16 amino acids. Per germline, CDR1 MNHEY and CDR2 SVGEGT. V gave up 6 bases and J gave up 4 bases; unmatched junction bases: 12. CDR3 DNA: TGTGCCAGCAGACTTCGACAGGGTCCGGGAAATCAGCCCCAGCATTTT. This sequence encodes CASRLRQGPGNQPQHF.

Regarding this clonotype: Being one base from a much bigger clone, this may be a read error. The chain carries TRBV11-2 and TRBJ1-4; D might be TRBD1 (5 bases). The CDR3 length is 14 residues. Germline V gene data show CDR1 as SGHAT and CDR2 as FQNNGV. V dropped 4 bases and J dropped 4 bases, with 10 bases sitting between them. The CDR3 region has the DNA TGTGCCAGCAGCTGGACACGGGATAATGAAAAACTGTTTTTT. This gives the protein CASSWTRDNEKLFF.

This clonotype has at least ten counts. The DNA for the CDR3 is TGCAGCGTTGGGTCTGGGAAGCAGGGCACTGAAGCTTTCTTT. It is translated as CSVGSGKQGTEAFF. The chain combines TRBV29-1 with TRBJ1-1; tentative D call: TRBD1 (5 bases). The CDR3 runs to 14 residues. V was cut by 4 bases and J by 4 bases, with 16 bases left in between. Germline assignment: CDR1 SQVTM and CDR2 ANQGSEA.

This rearrangement joins TRBV7-9 to TRBJ2-7, with 9 bases fitting TRBD1. Germline trimming cut 4 bases from V and 2 bases from J; bases unmatched to any gene: 3. The CDR3 has 14 residues. Germline V CDR1 and CDR2: SEHNR, FQNEAQ (reference sequence). In DNA, the CDR3 is TGTGCCAGCAGCTCGTGGACAGGGGCCTACGAGCAGTACTTC. Amino acid sequence: CASSSWTGAYEQYF.

This clonotype was found a few times. The chain combines TRBV12-3 or TRBV12-4 with TRBJ2-1; the match to TRBD2 covers 16 bases. The CDR3 is 15 residues long. After removal of 5 bases from V and 10 bases from J, the junction contained 5 bases not matched to a gene. CDR3 DNA: TGTGCCAGCAGTCCCGGGACTAGCGGGGGGGAAGAGCAGTTCTTC. Amino acid sequence: CASSPGTSGGEEQFF.

The gene calls are TRBV7-2 and TRBJ2-2; 8 nucleotides align to TRBD2. Germline CDR1 reads SGHTA; CDR2 reads FQGNSA. The V segment lost 1 base and the J segment 5 bases; nucleotides outside the gene matches: 9. This CDR3 spans 17 amino acids. CDR3: CASSLDRAGDRTGELFF. The CDR3 bases are TGTGCCAGCAGCTTAGATCGAGCGGGGGATCGGACCGGGGAGCTGTTTTTT.

This clonotype was detected ten times or more. The chain has TRBV14 and TRBJ2-1, with TRBD1 identical over 10 bases. The CDR3 is made up of 15 amino acids. The V segment lost 7 bases and the J segment 8 bases; nucleotides outside the gene matches: 11. Per the germline V gene, CDR1 is SGHDN and CDR2 is FVKESK. For the CDR3, the DNA is TGTGCCAGCACCCCAACCGGGACAGGGGTCCATGAGCAGTTCTTC. It specifies CASTPTGTGVHEQFF.

This clonotype was seen more than once but under ten times. The chain uses TRBV5-1 and TRBJ1-6; D unclear. The CDR3 loop spans 14 amino acids. V was trimmed by 1 base and J by 1 base, leaving 3 bases between them. Germline V lookup: CDR1 SGHRS, CDR2 YFSETQ. The CDR3 spells CASSLTSYNSPLHF. The DNA for the CDR3 is TGCGCCAGCAGCTTGACGTCCTATAATTCACCCCTCCACTTT.

The J gene is TRBJ2-1, the V gene TRBV27; maybe TRBD1 (5 bases). This CDR3 has 15 amino acids. CDR1 is MNHEY, CDR2 SMNVEV, per germline (reference sequence). V shed 8 bases and J shed 5 bases, with 19 bases lying between them. CDR3 amino acids: CASGYGQGVNNEQFF. The CDR3 nucleotides read TGTGCCAGCGGTTACGGACAAGGGGTGAACAATGAGCAGTTCTTC.

This clonotype was observed many times. The chain links TRBV7-3 to TRBJ1-1; D remains unclear. CDR3 size: 14 residues. Germline-derived CDR1 and CDR2 are SGHTA and FQGTGA. V was trimmed by 0 bases and J by 2 bases, leaving 7 bases between them. Written as DNA, the CDR3 is TGTGCCAGCAGCTTAACAGGGCAAAACACTGAAGCTTTCTTT. It translates to CASSLTGQNTEAFF. Using reference TRBV7-3 and TRBJ1-1 for the parts outside the CDR3, the full variable domain is GAGVSQTPSNKVTEKGKYVELRCDPISGHTALYWYRQSLGQGPEFLIYFQGTGAADDSGLPNDRFFAVRPEGSVSTLKIQRTERGDSAVYLCASSLTGQNTEAFFGQGTRLTVV.

This clonotype was detected a few times. V usage is TRBV6-5 and J usage is TRBJ2-2; D is unresolved. The ends were cut back, 4 bases at V and 4 bases at J, with 13 bases in the middle. The CDR3 runs 15 residues. Germline lookup yields CDR1 MNHEY and CDR2 SVGAGI. CDR3 sequence: CASSSGSLGTGELFF. Here the CDR3 DNA reads TGTGCCAGCAGTTCCGGCTCCTTGGGCACCGGGGAGCTGTTTTTT.

This clonotype occurred many times. The chain links TRBV6-5 to TRBJ2-1; 10 bases agree with TRBD2. The germline V gene encodes CDR1 MNHEY and CDR2 SVGAGI. After removal of 7 bases from V and 7 bases from J, the junction contained 7 bases not matched to a gene. The CDR3 loop spans 14 amino acids. CDR3 DNA sequence: TGTGCCAGCACGCTACTAGCGGGGAAGAATGAGCAGTTCTTC. Protein sequence: CASTLLAGKNEQFF.